One sample yielded the 3 T cell receptor beta chains listed below, sequenced in a study of T cell changes during pregnancy in multiple sclerosis. Assay used: immunoSEQ multiplex PCR; TCRdb lists only in-frame clones, some missing. The table records over 65,000 clones, approximately 90% of them present only once. This sample comprised peripheral blood, obtained in the first trimester of pregnancy. The receptors derive from a female donor in good health, enrolled as a control in a pregnancy study.

This clone was counted a few times. The genes are TRBV7-8 and TRBJ1-6, with 7 bases identical to TRBD1. CDR1 is SGHVS and CDR2 is FQNEAQ in the germline V gene. The CDR3 has 14 amino acids. J was trimmed by 9 bases and V by 5 bases; bases with no gene match: 7. This chain's CDR3 is CASSISGGASPLHF. The CDR3 nucleotides read TGTGCCAGCAGCATATCAGGGGGTGCTTCACCCCTCCACTTT.

The V call is TRBV19, the J call TRBJ1-5; TRBD1 matches 7 bases. The CDR3 is 16 amino acids. Losses at the gene ends were 2 bases for V and 1 base for J; bases not matched to a gene: 5. Germline assignment: CDR1 LNHDA and CDR2 SQIVND (reference sequence). DNA of the CDR3: TGTGCCAGTAGTATACAGGGGGTGAAGAGCAATCAGCCCCAGCATTTT. It encodes CASSIQGVKSNQPQHF. The full variable domain, completed using reference TRBV19 and TRBJ1-5, is DGGITQSPKYLFRKEGQNVTLSCEQNLNHDAMYWYRQDPGQGLRLIYYSQIVNDFQKGDIAEGYSVSREKKESFPLTVTSAQKNPTAFYLCASSIQGVKSNQPQHFGDGTRLSIL.

The gene calls are TRBV6-6 and TRBJ2-7; 9 nucleotides align to TRBD2. CDR1 MNHNY and CDR2 SVGAGI come from the germline V gene (reference sequence). The CDR3 runs to 16 residues. The J segment lost 3 bases and the V segment lost 6 bases, leaving 12 bases of the junction unmatched. The CDR3 bases are TGTGCCAGCAGCTTCGCGATTGGAGCGGGGGGCTACGAGCAGTACTTC. This translates into CASSFAIGAGGYEQYF.